Included here is one TCR beta chain sequence, with context. Its antigen is not identified. This specimen comes from a study of cytomegalovirus exposure and HLA in healthy donors. With 60 Vbeta and 13 Jbeta primers, the PCR was carried out. Sequencing was performed with immunoSEQ multiplex PCR; in TCRdb, only in-frame clones are kept and a portion is missing. This table has around 100,000 clones, 78% appearing once. Findings and limits, study-wide: In an earlier analysis, most TCR beta V segments were productive about 87% or about 30% of the time. TCR association rates varied by HLA locus in a later analysis, with DRB1 highest and HLA-C lowest. The authors excluded some V segments, including TRBV6-2 and TRBV6-3, as indistinguishable.

Trimming stripped 0 bases from V and 5 bases from J, with 22 bases between. Germline V gene data show CDR1 as SQVTM and CDR2 as ANQGSEA. The CDR3 sequence is 17 residues long. This TCR was recovered from a male donor in good health and CMV-seropositive. The rearrangement uses TRBV29-1 and TRBJ1-2; D is perhaps TRBD1 (5 bases). Sequenced material: PBMCs. For the CDR3, the DNA is TGCAGCGTTGAAGATTTCGACATCGCCAGGGATGGGTATGGCTACACCTTC. This codes for CSVEDFDIARDGYGYTF. Based on the CDR3 plus reference TRBV29-1 and TRBJ1-2, the full variable domain is SAVISQKPSRDICQRGTSLTIQCQVDSQVTMMFWYRQQPGQSLTLIATANQGSEATYESGFVIDKFPISRPNLTFSTLTVSNMSPEDSSIYLCSVEDFDIARDGYGYTFGSGTRLTVV.